The 14 T cell receptor beta chains in this list originate from one sample, sequenced in a study of T cell responses to AZD1222 COVID-19 vaccine. TCRdb's copy holds only in-frame clones and misses some; the assay was immunoSEQ multiplex PCR. The sample includes 150,000 to 200,000 clones, under 95% of them seen just once. The sequencing used peripheral blood, collected 28 days after the second AZD1222 dose. The receptor source for this set is an adult who received the AZD1222 COVID-19 vaccine.

The V call is TRBV5-6, the J call TRBJ2-4; 9 bases are a match to TRBD1. V lost 5 bases and J lost 6; bases outside the gene matches: 6. Per the germline V gene, CDR1 is SGHDT and CDR2 is YYEEEE. This CDR3 spans 14 amino acids. CDR3 nucleotides: TGTGCCAGCAGTTTCGGGACAGGGACAAACATTCAGTACTTC. Amino acids: CASSFGTGTNIQYF.

The chain couples TRBV20-1 to TRBJ2-7; D unclear. Germline V CDR1 and CDR2: DFQATT, SNEGSKA (reference sequence). This CDR3 region has 11 residues. V was pared by 3 bases and J by 4 bases, with 7 bases between. CDR3 nucleotides: TGCAGTGCTAGTAACCAGTACGAGCAGTACTTC. Its protein is CSASNQYEQYF.

The chain carries TRBV4-1 and TRBJ1-4; TRBD1 agrees at 7 bases. The CDR3 runs to 17 residues. Germline V gene data show CDR1 as MGHRA and CDR2 as YSYEKL. J was trimmed by 0 bases and V by 4 bases; bases with no gene match: 8. In DNA, the CDR3 is TGCGCCAGCAGCCCAGCGGGACAGCCTTCAACTAATGAAAAACTGTTTTTT. It specifies CASSPAGQPSTNEKLFF.

This clone appeared a single time. This chain uses TRBV7-8 with TRBJ2-7, with a possible D match to TRBD2 (6 bases). Trimming shortened V by 0 bases and J by 0 bases, and 12 bases separated the two germline ends. From germline, CDR1 is SGHVS and CDR2 FQNEAQ. The CDR3 loop spans 16 amino acids. DNA for the CDR3: TGTGCCAGCAGCTTAGCGCTCATCGGGGGCTCCTACGAGCAGTACTTC. Its protein product is CASSLALIGGSYEQYF.

This chain's CDR3 is CASSSQGANTEAFF. The CDR3 bases are TGTGCCAGCTCTTCCCAGGGGGCGAACACTGAAGCTTTCTTT. This chain connects TRBV18 to TRBJ1-1, with 8 bases that match TRBD1. The CDR3 consists of 14 residues. Germline CDR1 reads KGHSH; CDR2 reads LQKENI. V was pared by 6 bases and J by 1 base, with 4 bases of the junction left unmatched.

The chain uses TRBV5-1 and TRBJ1-2; 7 bases match TRBD1. The CDR3 is 16 residues long. Germline V gene lookup returns CDR1 SGHRS and CDR2 YFSETQ. V lost 4 bases, J lost 0 bases, and 9 bases stayed unmatched. CDR3 sequence reads: CASSLGRQGTNYGYTF. The CDR3 nucleotides are TGCGCCAGCAGCCTCGGTCGACAGGGCACTAACTATGGCTACACCTTC. The variable domain in full, completed from reference TRBV5-1 and TRBJ1-2, reads KAGVTQTPRYLIKTRGQQVTLSCSPISGHRSVSWYQQTPGQGLQFLFEYFSETQRNKGNFPGRFSGRQFSNSRSEMNVSTLELGDSALYLCASSLGRQGTNYGYTFGSGTRLTVV.

This clone was counted a single time. The V and J genes are TRBV27 and TRBJ1-1, with D maybe TRBD1 (5 bases). The CDR3 sequence is 15 residues long. V was shortened by 2 bases and J by 1 base, with 11 bases between the two germline ends. The germline gives CDR1 MNHEY, CDR2 SMNVEV (reference sequence). CDR3 in DNA: TGTGCCAGCAGTTTAAGGGGCAGACAGAACACTGAAGCTTTCTTT. Protein product: CASSLRGRQNTEAFF.

The CDR3 bases are TGTGCCAGCAGCCAAGATGGTCAGAGGATAACTGAAGCTTTCTTT. It encodes CASSQDGQRITEAFF. The chain recombines TRBV3-1 (or the pseudogene TRBV3-2) with TRBJ1-1, with D unresolved. V gave up 0 bases and J gave up 5 bases, with 13 bases separating them. The CDR3 is 15 residues long. Per germline, CDR1 LGHDT and CDR2 YNNKEL (reference sequence).

The chain carries TRBV10-1 and TRBJ2-5, with no clear D. This CDR3 spans 13 amino acids. Germline values: CDR1 WNHNN, CDR2 SYGVQD (reference sequence). Trimming took off 0 bases at V and 1 base at J, with 3 bases between the two ends. The CDR3 nucleotides read TGCGCCAGCAGTGAGTCGGTCCAAGAGACCCAGTACTTC. Its translation: CASSESVQETQYF.

The chain links TRBV3-1 (or the pseudogene TRBV3-2) to TRBJ1-4; tentatively, D is TRBD1 (5 bases). This CDR3 is 15 amino acids long. The V end lost 2 bases, the J end lost 8 bases, and 15 bases lay between the germline ends. Germline CDR1 and CDR2: LGHDT and YNNKEL (reference sequence). CDR3 residues: CASSQPGLGGEKLFF. Here the CDR3 DNA reads TGTGCCAGCAGCCAACCGGGACTAGGAGGCGAAAAACTGTTTTTT.

The rearrangement uses TRBV27 and TRBJ1-1; D possibly corresponds to TRBD1 (6 bases). This CDR3 has 14 amino acids. Germline assignment: CDR1 MNHEY and CDR2 SMNVEV (reference sequence). The V end lost 2 bases, the J end lost 4 bases, and 11 bases lay between the germline ends. CDR3 coding DNA: TGTGCCAGCAGTTTAACAGGGAGGGGCACTGAAGCTTTCTTT. Amino acid sequence: CASSLTGRGTEAFF.

The chain links TRBV29-1 to TRBJ2-5; perhaps D is TRBD1 or TRBD2 (5 bases each). The V and J ends lost 6 bases and 5 bases respectively, with 16 bases between them. There are 13 residues in the CDR3. Per germline, CDR1 SQVTM and CDR2 ANQGSEA. In DNA, the CDR3 is TGCAGCGTCGAGGGGCTCCTTTTTGAGACCCAGTACTTC. It is translated as CSVEGLLFETQYF.

This chain joins TRBV7-9 and TRBJ1-2; D unclear. V was clipped by 0 bases and J by 4 bases, with 9 bases between them. The CDR3 runs 14 residues. Germline values: CDR1 SEHNR, CDR2 FQNEAQ (reference sequence). As DNA, the CDR3 is TGTGCCAGCAGCTTAGCGGGAGTTTCCTATGGCTACACCTTC. Its translation: CASSLAGVSYGYTF.

This chain connects TRBV10-2 to TRBJ1-5, with D maybe TRBD1 (6 bases). Germline CDR1 and CDR2: WSHSY and SAAADI. V lost 7 bases to trimming and J lost 8 bases, with 18 bases between them. This CDR3 contains 14 residues. Written as DNA, the CDR3 is TGCGCCAGCATGGAGGCCAGGGGTCGAGAGCCCCAGCATTTT. Residues: CASMEARGREPQHF.